This TCR beta chain stems from a study of tumor-infiltrating lymphocytes in primary liver carcinoma. At the level of the study: The patients comprised men and women between the ages of 30 and 69 years. Study outcomes and limitations: Blood's top-250-clone fraction was significantly lower than that of tumors (p = 0.039).

From about 530 ng total RNA, TCR beta cDNA was generated with a primer in the constant region. Amplification in three nested multiplex PCR rounds with slightly modified ARM-PCR gave rise to TCR beta libraries. A C-beta reverse primer was combined with TRBV1-TRBV30 forward primers in the first two PCR rounds, and each round had around 11 cycles. MiXCR, run by TCRdb on the multiplex PCR reads, gives a single entry per CDR3 protein. Of around 80,000 distinct CDR3 sequences detected, roughly 71% appear once; the ten largest clones hold around 24%. The source material, roughly 18-31 mg of unsorted bulk tissue, was used to co-extract RNA and DNA. Patients had chronic HBV infection and were treatment-naive. In the case of this clonotype: The antigen remains unidentified. One junction end disagrees with the germline gene, perhaps due to a read error.

The length of the CDR3 is 15 residues. Germline V lookup: CDR1 LGHNA, CDR2 YSLEER. The specimen sequenced was tumor-adjacent normal liver tissue. This TCR was recovered from a man aged 35-49 years with primary liver carcinoma and hepatitis B virus infection. V usage is TRBV4-3 and J usage is TRBJ2-7; D perhaps matches TRBD1 (6 bases). For the CDR3, the DNA is TGCGCCAGCAGCCACGCTTGGTCAGGGGCCTACGAACAGTACTTC. As protein: CASSHAWSGAYEQYF.